This TCR beta chain was retrieved from a study of control samples from healthy donors and cancer patients. J was trimmed by 4 bases and V by 4 bases; bases with no gene match: 2. The CDR3 runs to 13 residues. Germline V lookup: CDR1 LNHDA, CDR2 SQIVND (reference sequence). This clone was counted a single time. Measured with immunoSEQ multiplex PCR; TCRdb has only the in-frame clones, and not every one. The sample carries approximately 97,000 clones, about 86% recorded once. Sequencing was done on a sample of blood. This sequence joins TRBV19 and TRBJ1-2; 8 nucleotides align to TRBD1. This sequence originates from a man aged 30 to 39 in good health. The CDR3 region is CASSTTGGYGYTF. The CDR3 DNA sequence: TGTGCCAGTAGTACTACAGGGGGCTATGGCTACACCTTC.